Shown below are 14 T cell receptor beta chains from a single sample sequenced in a study of blood T cells in healthy people across ages. Using a J-beta primer mix together with a sample-barcoded 5' primer, a second PCR was run for about 7 to 12 cycles. TCRdb re-called the 5' RACE reads with MiXCR, one entry per CDR3 protein. Here the sample spans about 970,000 distinct CDR3 sequences, around 54% being singletons. Sequenced: blood. Every receptor here comes from a woman aged 60 to 75 in good health.

The chain carries TRBV18 and TRBJ1-1; TRBD1 aligns across 9 bases. From germline, CDR1 is KGHSH and CDR2 LQKENI. With 4 bases clipped from V and 8 bases from J, the junction kept 8 bases outside the gene matches. The CDR3 extends over 14 amino acids. CDR3 amino acids: CASSLNRGRLEAFF. CDR3 nucleotide sequence: TGTGCCAGCTCACTGAACAGGGGGCGTCTCGAAGCTTTCTTT.

About this clonotype itself: A much larger clone differs by one base, so this may be a read error. The V gene is TRBV12-3 or TRBV12-4, the J gene TRBJ1-1, with D unresolved. Trimming removed 7 bases from V and 10 bases from J, with 13 bases in between. The CDR3 runs to 11 residues. The CDR3 spells CASTLKGRAFF. The CDR3 DNA is TGTGCCAGCACCCTTAAAGGTAGAGCTTTCTTT.

This chain connects TRBV7-6 to TRBJ2-3; a possible D gene is TRBD2 (6 bases). Germline values: CDR1 SGHVS, CDR2 FNYEAQ. Trimming left V 4 bases short and J 1 base short, with 18 bases between. The CDR3 consists of 17 residues. CDR3 residues: CASSSKGVSGGTDTQYF. DNA for the CDR3: TGTGCCAGCAGCTCAAAAGGAGTTAGCGGAGGCACAGATACGCAGTATTTT.

V is TRBV18 and J is TRBJ2-7; D is perhaps TRBD1 or TRBD2 (5 bases each). The J call may be faulty, since TRBJ2-5 better matches the DNA end. The CDR3 has 14 residues. Looked up from germline, CDR1 is KGHSH and CDR2 is LQKENI. CDR3 protein: CASSPATDEGTQYF. CDR3 in DNA: TGTGCCAGCTCACCTGCGACAGACGAGGGGACCCAGTACTTC.

The rearrangement uses TRBV10-2 and TRBJ1-5; D is uncertain. Germline values: CDR1 WSHSY, CDR2 SAAADI. CDR3 length: 15 amino acids. Deletions cut 2 bases from V and 4 bases from J, with 12 bases between. The CDR3 spells CASSELNRSNQPQHF. The CDR3 region has the DNA TGCGCCAGCAGTGAGCTGAACAGATCTAATCAGCCCCAGCATTTT.

The J gene is TRBJ2-3, the V gene TRBV6-5; D is perhaps TRBD2 (6 bases). The V end lost 6 bases, the J end lost 5 bases, and 18 bases lay between the germline ends. The CDR3 consists of 15 residues. Germline V gives CDR1 MNHEY, CDR2 SVGAGI. CDR3 DNA sequence: TGTGCCAGCAGACACGGGAGAATGGGGGTAGATACGCAGTATTTT. Translation gives CASRHGRMGVDTQYF.

Comments on this clonotype: Given a much more abundant clone one base away, this may be a read error. The chain recombines TRBV6-1 with TRBJ2-6, with D possibly matching TRBD1 (5 bases). V lost 4 bases, J lost 2 bases, and 12 bases lay in between. The CDR3 is 16 amino acids. CDR1 is MNHNS, CDR2 SASEGT, per germline. The CDR3 spells CASSATQGPGANVLTF. The CDR3 bases are TGTGCCAGCAGTGCAACCCAGGGTCCTGGGGCCAACGTCCTGACTTTC.

CDR3 sequence (DNA): TGTGCCAGCAGCTCGGGACTAGCGGGCTTGGCAGATACGCAGTATTTT. Its translation: CASSSGLAGLADTQYF. The genes are TRBV7-2 and TRBJ2-3, with 12 bases lining up with TRBD2. CDR1 and CDR2 from the germline V gene are SGHTA and FQGNSA. This CDR3 region has 16 residues. V was clipped by 4 bases and J by 4 bases; unmatched bases: 6.

V is TRBV6-6 and J is TRBJ2-7; D is possibly TRBD1 (6 bases). The CDR3 contains 12 residues. The V end was cut by 9 bases, the J end by 2 bases, with 11 bases between. In germline, CDR1 is MNHNY, CDR2 SVGAGI (reference sequence). CDR3 residues: CARTGRAYEQYF. The CDR3 nucleotides are TGTGCCAGGACAGGTCGTGCCTACGAGCAGTACTTC.

V gene TRBV29-1 combines with J gene TRBJ1-4; D not certain. V lost 6 bases and J lost 8, with 16 bases in between. CDR1 SQVTM and CDR2 ANQGSEA come from the germline V gene. The CDR3 loop spans 13 amino acids. The CDR3 region has the DNA TGCAGCGTCACACCCGGGGTTTCAGAAAAACTGTTTTTT. This sequence encodes CSVTPGVSEKLFF. Filled out from reference TRBV29-1 and TRBJ1-4, the complete variable domain reads SAVISQKPSRDICQRGTSLTIQCQVDSQVTMMFWYRQQPGQSLTLIATANQGSEATYESGFVIDKFPISRPNLTFSTLTVSNMSPEDSSIYLCSVTPGVSEKLFFGSGTQLSVL.

This clonotype has a handful of counts. The chain joins TRBV7-2 to TRBJ2-5, with D possibly being TRBD1 or TRBD2 (5 bases each). TRBJ2-7 explains the end of the DNA better; the J call may be wrong. The CDR3 totals 12 residues. Germline assignment: CDR1 SGHTA and CDR2 FQGNSA. The CDR3: CASSPPGAEQYF. The CDR3 DNA is TGTGCCAGCAGCCCGCCCGGGGCCGAGCAGTACTTC.

In this sample, this clonotype turned up once. The J gene is TRBJ2-1, the V gene TRBV4-1; 11 bases line up with TRBD2. This CDR3 spans 17 amino acids. Trimming at V came to 2 bases and at J to 7 bases, leaving 10 bases not matched to a gene. Germline V CDR1 and CDR2: MGHRA, YSYEKL. The CDR3 coding sequence is TGCGCCAGCAGCCAACGGTCTAGCGGGAGGCAGTTTAATGAGCAGTTCTTC. Translated: CASSQRSSGRQFNEQFF.

The rearrangement uses TRBV5-6 and TRBJ2-1; no reliable D call. Trimming stripped 0 bases from V and 0 bases from J, with 10 bases between. This CDR3 comprises 16 residues. Germline CDR1 SGHDT, CDR2 YYEEEE. The CDR3 nucleotides are TGTGCCAGCAGCTTGGTTAAGCGAAGCTCCTACAATGAGCAGTTCTTC. Protein: CASSLVKRSSYNEQFF. The entire variable domain, with the rest obtained from reference TRBV5-6 and TRBJ2-1, is as follows: DAGVTQSPTHLIKTRGQQVTLRCSPKSGHDTVSWYQQALGQGPQFIFQYYEEEERQRGNFPDRFSGHQFPNYSSELNVNALLLGDSALYLCASSLVKRSSYNEQFFGPGTRLTVL.

The chain recombines TRBV9 with TRBJ1-5, with unresolved D. The V gene's germline CDR1 is SGDLS and CDR2 YYNGEE. The CDR3 extends over 15 amino acids. The V gene lost 0 bases and the J gene lost 0 bases, with 7 bases spanning the gap. This CDR3 reads CASSVEHGSNQPQHF. CDR3 DNA: TGTGCCAGCAGCGTAGAACACGGTAGCAATCAGCCCCAGCATTTT.